This is a list of T cell receptor beta chains from one sample in a study of blood T cell repertoires in COVID-19. TCRdb's copy holds only in-frame clones and misses some; the assay was immunoSEQ multiplex PCR. The sample records tens of thousands of clones, roughly 79% being singletons. The material sequenced was peripheral blood. These receptors all come from a man of 80 years or more with COVID-19, enrolled during active disease. CDR3s include the opening cysteine and the closing phenylalanine or tryptophan. The order of the fields is V gene, D gene, J gene, clone size, CDR3 protein, CDR3 DNA. A D gene is named only where the DNA matches it firmly. Some rows mark clone size as missing; the rest say once, few, many or name a class of expanded clone.

V: TRBV3-1/TRBV3-2
D: TRBD1
J: TRBJ2-7
size: -
CDR3: CASSRGTGPYEQYF
DNA: TGTGCCAGCAGCCGTGGGACAGGCCCCTACGAGCAGTACTTC

V: TRBV29-1
D: TRBD1
J: TRBJ1-1
size: -
CDR3: CSVSLTGGMNTEAFF
DNA: TGCAGCGTGAGCCTCACAGGGGGAATGAACACTGAAGCTTTCTTT

V: TRBV3-1/TRBV3-2
D: TRBD2
J: TRBJ2-7
size: few
CDR3: CASSSGLVYEQYF
DNA: TGTGCCAGCAGCTCCGGACTAGTCTACGAGCAGTACTTC

V: TRBV5-6
D: -
J: TRBJ2-3
size: -
CDR3: CASSLKAGATDTQYF
DNA: TGTGCCAGCAGCTTGAAAGCGGGTGCCACAGATACGCAGTATTTT

V: TRBV6-5
D: -
J: TRBJ1-1
size: -
CDR3: CASSRGGLGDTFF
DNA: TGTGCCAGCAGTCGGGGGGGTCTGGGGGATACTTTCTTT

V: TRBV19
D: -
J: TRBJ1-5
size: -
CDR3: CASSTTWTVNNQPQHF
DNA: TGTGCCAGTAGTACCACGTGGACAGTCAACAATCAGCCCCAGCATTTT

V: TRBV19
D: TRBD2
J: TRBJ2-3
size: -
CDR3: CASSINLLAGGRDTQYF
DNA: TGTGCCAGTAGTATTAACCTCCTGGCGGGAGGGCGAGATACGCAGTATTTT

V: TRBV30
D: -
J: TRBJ2-3
size: -
CDR3: CAWSVLAGWTDTQYF
DNA: TGTGCCTGGAGTGTACTAGCCGGTTGGACAGATACGCAGTATTTT

V: TRBV9
D: TRBD2
J: TRBJ2-2
size: -
CDR3: CASSPRGSGSYVLNTGELFF
DNA: TGTGCCAGCAGCCCCCGGGGTAGCGGGAGTTACGTTTTGAACACCGGGGAGCTGTTTTTT

V: TRBV3-1/TRBV3-2
D: -
J: TRBJ2-2
size: -
CDR3: CASSRLVGELFF
DNA: TGTGCCAGCAGCAGACTAGTCGGGGAGCTGTTTTTT